The 3 T cell receptor beta chains given below trace back to one sample, sequenced in a study of blood T cell repertoires in COVID-19. TCRdb keeps only in-frame clones here, not all; method: immunoSEQ multiplex PCR. The table includes approximately 360,000 clones, almost 90% detected once. Material: peripheral blood. Source of these receptors: a man in his late teens or twenties with active or convalescent COVID-19.

This clone appeared once. This chain connects TRBV6-5 to TRBJ1-6; D not resolved. The CDR3 loop spans 15 amino acids. V was pared by 2 bases and J by 7 bases, with 12 bases between. Germline CDR1 MNHEY, CDR2 SVGAGI. The CDR3 nucleotides are TGTGCCAGCAGTTACCGTTCGGTCACGAATTCACCCCTCCACTTT. This gives the protein CASSYRSVTNSPLHF.

In DNA, the CDR3 is TGTGCCAGCAGCCCAGGGGGCAATCAGCCCCAGCATTTT. Translated, it gives CASSPGGNQPQHF. The chain couples TRBV7-9 to TRBJ1-5; a weak D match, TRBD1 (6 bases). Germline V gives CDR1 SEHNR, CDR2 FQNEAQ (reference sequence). The CDR3 length is 13 residues. The germline V and J ends were trimmed by 5 bases and 2 bases, with 7 bases remaining between them.

The chain uses TRBV5-1 and TRBJ1-5, with 9 nucleotides matching TRBD1. After removal of 1 base from V and 4 bases from J, the junction contained 6 bases not matched to a gene. The CDR3 runs 16 residues. Germline assignment: CDR1 SGHRS and CDR2 YFSETQ. Here the CDR3 reads CASSLSGTGYNQPQHF. The CDR3 bases are TGCGCCAGCAGCTTGAGCGGGACAGGGTATAATCAGCCCCAGCATTTT.